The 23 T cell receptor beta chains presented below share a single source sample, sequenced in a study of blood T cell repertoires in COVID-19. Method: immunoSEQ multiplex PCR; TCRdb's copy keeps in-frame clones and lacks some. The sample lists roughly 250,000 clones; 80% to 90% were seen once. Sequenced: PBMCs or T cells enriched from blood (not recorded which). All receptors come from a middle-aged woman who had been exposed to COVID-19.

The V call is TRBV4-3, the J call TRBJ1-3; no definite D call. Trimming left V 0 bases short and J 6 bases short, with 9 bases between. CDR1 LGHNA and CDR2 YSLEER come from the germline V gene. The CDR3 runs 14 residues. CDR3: CASSQDPLVNTIYF. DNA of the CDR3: TGCGCCAGCAGCCAAGATCCCCTCGTAAACACCATATATTTT.

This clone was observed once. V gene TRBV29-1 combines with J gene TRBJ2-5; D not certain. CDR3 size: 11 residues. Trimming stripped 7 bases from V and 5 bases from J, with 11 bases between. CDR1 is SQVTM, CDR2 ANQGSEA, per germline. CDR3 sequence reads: CSGLDAETQYF. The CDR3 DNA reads TGCAGCGGGCTAGACGCTGAGACCCAGTACTTC.

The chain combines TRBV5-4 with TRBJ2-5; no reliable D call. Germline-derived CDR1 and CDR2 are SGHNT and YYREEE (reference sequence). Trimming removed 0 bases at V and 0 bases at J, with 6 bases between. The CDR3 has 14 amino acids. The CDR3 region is CASSLGAHQETQYF. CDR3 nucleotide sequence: TGTGCCAGCAGCTTGGGGGCCCACCAAGAGACCCAGTACTTC.

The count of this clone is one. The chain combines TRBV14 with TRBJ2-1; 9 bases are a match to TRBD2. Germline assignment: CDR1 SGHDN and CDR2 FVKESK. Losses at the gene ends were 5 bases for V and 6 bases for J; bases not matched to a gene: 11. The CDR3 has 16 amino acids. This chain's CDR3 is CASSWRGIAGVNEQFF. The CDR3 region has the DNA TGTGCCAGCAGCTGGCGGGGGATAGCGGGAGTCAATGAGCAGTTCTTC.

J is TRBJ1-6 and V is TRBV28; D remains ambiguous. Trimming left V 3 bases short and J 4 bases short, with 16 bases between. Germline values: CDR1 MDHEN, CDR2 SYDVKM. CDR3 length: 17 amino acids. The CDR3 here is CASSFRQSSTYNSPLHF. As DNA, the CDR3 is TGTGCCAGCAGTTTCCGGCAGTCTAGTACTTATAATTCACCCCTCCACTTT.

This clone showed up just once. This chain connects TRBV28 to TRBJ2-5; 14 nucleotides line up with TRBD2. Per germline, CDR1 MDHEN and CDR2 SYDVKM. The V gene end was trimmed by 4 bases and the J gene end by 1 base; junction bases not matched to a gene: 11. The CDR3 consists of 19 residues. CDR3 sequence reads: CASSWPPGLAGASQETQYF. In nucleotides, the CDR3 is TGTGCCAGCAGTTGGCCTCCGGGACTAGCGGGAGCAAGCCAAGAGACCCAGTACTTC. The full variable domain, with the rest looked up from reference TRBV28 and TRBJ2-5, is DVKVTQSSRYLVKRTGEKVFLECVQDMDHENMFWYRQDPGLGLRLIYFSYDVKMKEKGDIPEGYSVSREKKERFSLILESASTNQTSMYLCASSWPPGLAGASQETQYFGPGTRLLVL.

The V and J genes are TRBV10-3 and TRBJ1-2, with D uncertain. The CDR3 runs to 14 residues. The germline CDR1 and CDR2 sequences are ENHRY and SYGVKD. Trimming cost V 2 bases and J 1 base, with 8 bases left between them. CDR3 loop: CAISENRDNYGYTF. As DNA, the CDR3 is TGTGCCATCAGTGAGAATCGGGATAACTATGGCTACACCTTC.

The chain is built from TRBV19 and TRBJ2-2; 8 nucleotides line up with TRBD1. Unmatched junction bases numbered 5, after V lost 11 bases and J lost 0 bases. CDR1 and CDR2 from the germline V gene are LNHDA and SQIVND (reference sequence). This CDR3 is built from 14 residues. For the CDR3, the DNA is TGTGCCGCGAGCAGGGGGCCGAACACCGGGGAGCTGTTTTTT. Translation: CAASRGPNTGELFF.

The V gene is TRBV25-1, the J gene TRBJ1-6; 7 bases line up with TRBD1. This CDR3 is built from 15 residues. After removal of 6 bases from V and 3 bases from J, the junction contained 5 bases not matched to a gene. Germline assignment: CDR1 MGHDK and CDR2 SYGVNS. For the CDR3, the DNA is TGTGCCAGCAGGGGACGGGACAGCTATAATTCACCCCTCCACTTT. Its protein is CASRGRDSYNSPLHF.

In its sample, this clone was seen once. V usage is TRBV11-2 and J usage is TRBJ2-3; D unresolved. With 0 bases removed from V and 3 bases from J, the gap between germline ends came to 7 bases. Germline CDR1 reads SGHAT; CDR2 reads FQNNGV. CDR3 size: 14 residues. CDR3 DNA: TGTGCCAGCAGCTTAGAGCCACTGACAGATACGCAGTATTTT. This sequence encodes CASSLEPLTDTQYF.

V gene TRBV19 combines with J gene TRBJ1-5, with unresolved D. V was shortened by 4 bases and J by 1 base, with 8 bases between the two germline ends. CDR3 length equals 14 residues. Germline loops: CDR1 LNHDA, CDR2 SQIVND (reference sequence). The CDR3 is CASSSGWSNQPQHF. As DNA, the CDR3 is TGTGCCAGTAGTAGCGGTTGGAGCAATCAGCCCCAGCATTTT.

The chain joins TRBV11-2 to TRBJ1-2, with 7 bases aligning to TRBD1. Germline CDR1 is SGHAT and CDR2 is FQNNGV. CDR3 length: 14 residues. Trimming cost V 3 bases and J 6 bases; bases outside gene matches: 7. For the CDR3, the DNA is TGTGCCAGCAGCTTGAATACAGGGGCCAATGGCTACACCTTC. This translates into CASSLNTGANGYTF.

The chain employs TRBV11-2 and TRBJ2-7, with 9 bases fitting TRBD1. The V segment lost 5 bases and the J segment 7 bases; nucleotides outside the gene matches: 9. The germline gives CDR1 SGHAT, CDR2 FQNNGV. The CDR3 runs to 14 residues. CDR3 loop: CASSTRDRVWEQYF. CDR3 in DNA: TGTGCCAGCAGCACCCGGGACAGGGTTTGGGAGCAGTACTTC.

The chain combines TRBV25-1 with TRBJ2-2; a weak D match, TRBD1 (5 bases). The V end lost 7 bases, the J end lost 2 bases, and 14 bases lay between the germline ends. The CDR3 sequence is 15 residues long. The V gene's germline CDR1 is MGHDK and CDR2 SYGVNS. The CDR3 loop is CASTPRQHNTGELFF. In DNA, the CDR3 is TGTGCCAGCACCCCAAGACAGCATAACACCGGGGAGCTGTTTTTT.

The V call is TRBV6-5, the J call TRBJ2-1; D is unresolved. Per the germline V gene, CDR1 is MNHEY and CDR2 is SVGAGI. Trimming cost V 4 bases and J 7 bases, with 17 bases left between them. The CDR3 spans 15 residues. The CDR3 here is CASSLSPRYGNEQFF. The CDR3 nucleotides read TGTGCCAGCAGTTTATCCCCCAGGTACGGAAATGAGCAGTTCTTC.

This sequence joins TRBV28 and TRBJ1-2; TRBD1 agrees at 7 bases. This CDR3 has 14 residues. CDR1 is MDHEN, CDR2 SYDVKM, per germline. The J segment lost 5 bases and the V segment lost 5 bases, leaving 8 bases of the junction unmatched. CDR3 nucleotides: TGTGCCAGCAGTACGACCGGGACAGAATATGGCTACACCTTC. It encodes CASSTTGTEYGYTF.

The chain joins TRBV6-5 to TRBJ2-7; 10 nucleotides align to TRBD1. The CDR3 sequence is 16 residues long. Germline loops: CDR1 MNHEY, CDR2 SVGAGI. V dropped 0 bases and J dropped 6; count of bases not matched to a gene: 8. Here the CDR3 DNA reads TGTGCCAGCAGTTACTCCTGGCCGACAGGGGGCATCGAGCAGTACTTC. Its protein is CASSYSWPTGGIEQYF.

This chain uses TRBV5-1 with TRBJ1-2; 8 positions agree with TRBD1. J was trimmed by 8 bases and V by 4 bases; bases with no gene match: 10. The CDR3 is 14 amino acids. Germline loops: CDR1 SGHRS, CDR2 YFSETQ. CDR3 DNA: TGCGCCAGCAGCCCCTTGACAGGGGCGGGAGGCTACACCTTC. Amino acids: CASSPLTGAGGYTF.

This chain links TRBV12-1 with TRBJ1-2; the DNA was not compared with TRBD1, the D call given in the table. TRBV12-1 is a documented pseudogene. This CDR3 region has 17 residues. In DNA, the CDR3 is TGTGCCAGCAACGACCCTATCCGGGACAGGGGGTGGTATGGCTACACCTTC. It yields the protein CASNDPIRDRGWYGYTF.

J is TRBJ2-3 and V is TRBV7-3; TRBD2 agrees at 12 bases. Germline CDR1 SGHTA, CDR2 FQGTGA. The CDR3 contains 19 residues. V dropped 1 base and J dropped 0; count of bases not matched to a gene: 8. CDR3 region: CASSLKGLAGIYSTDTQYF. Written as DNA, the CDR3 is TGTGCCAGCAGCTTAAAAGGACTAGCGGGGATATATAGCACAGATACGCAGTATTTT.

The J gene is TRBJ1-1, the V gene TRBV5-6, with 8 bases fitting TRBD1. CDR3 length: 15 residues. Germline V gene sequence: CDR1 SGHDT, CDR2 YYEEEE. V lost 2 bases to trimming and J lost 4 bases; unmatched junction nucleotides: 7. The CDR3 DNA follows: TGTGCCAGCAGCTTAACAGGGGGAGGGGTCACTGAAGCTTTCTTT. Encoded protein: CASSLTGGGVTEAFF.

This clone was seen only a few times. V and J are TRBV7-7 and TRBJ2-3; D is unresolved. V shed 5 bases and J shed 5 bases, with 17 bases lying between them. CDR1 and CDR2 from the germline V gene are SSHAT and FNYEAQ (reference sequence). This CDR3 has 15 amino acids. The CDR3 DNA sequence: TGTGCCAGCAGCCTCTCCTTGGCACCTGAAGATACGCAGTATTTT. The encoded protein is CASSLSLAPEDTQYF.

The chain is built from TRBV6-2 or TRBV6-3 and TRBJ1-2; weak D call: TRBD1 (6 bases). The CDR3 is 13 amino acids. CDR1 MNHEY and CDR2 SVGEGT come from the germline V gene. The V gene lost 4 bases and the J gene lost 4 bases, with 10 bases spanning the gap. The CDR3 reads CASSWTDIYGYTF. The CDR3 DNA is TGTGCCAGCAGTTGGACAGACATCTATGGCTACACCTTC.